This T cell receptor (beta chain) was sequenced during a study of CD8+ T cells in alopecia areata. There are a few counts of this clone. Its antigen is not known. General observations from the study: Sequence data from scalp samples additionally include resident alphabeta T cells of normal skin.

The sequencing template was cDNA reverse transcribed from extracted RNA. Some clones are missing from TCRdb's copy, which holds only in-frame ones; the method was immunoSEQ multiplex PCR. The data show 150,000 to 200,000 clones, roughly 60% seen once. This CDR3 comprises 14 residues. The germline CDR1 and CDR2 sequences are MNHEY and SMNVEV (reference sequence). The junction had 8 bases not matched to a gene; V was cut back by 10 bases and J by 1 base. This TCR was sampled from a human donor with alopecia areata. The J gene is TRBJ2-5, the V gene TRBV27; 8 bases align to TRBD1. Sequenced here: CD4+ T cells sorted from blood, sampled at week 0. The CDR3 DNA reads TGTGCCACCTCCCGGACAGGGCCCCAAGAGACCCAGTACTTC. Protein: CATSRTGPQETQYF.